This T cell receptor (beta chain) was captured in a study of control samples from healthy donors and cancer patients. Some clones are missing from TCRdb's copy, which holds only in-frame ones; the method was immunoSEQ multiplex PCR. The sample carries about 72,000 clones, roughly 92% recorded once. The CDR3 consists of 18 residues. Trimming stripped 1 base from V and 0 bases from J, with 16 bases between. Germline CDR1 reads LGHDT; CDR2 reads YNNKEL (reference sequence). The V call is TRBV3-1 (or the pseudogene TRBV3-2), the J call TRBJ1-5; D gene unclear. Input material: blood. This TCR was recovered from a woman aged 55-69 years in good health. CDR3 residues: CASSQGQPAQLSNQPQHF. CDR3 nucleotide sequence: TGTGCCAGCAGCCAAGGACAACCCGCTCAACTTAGCAATCAGCCCCAGCATTTT.